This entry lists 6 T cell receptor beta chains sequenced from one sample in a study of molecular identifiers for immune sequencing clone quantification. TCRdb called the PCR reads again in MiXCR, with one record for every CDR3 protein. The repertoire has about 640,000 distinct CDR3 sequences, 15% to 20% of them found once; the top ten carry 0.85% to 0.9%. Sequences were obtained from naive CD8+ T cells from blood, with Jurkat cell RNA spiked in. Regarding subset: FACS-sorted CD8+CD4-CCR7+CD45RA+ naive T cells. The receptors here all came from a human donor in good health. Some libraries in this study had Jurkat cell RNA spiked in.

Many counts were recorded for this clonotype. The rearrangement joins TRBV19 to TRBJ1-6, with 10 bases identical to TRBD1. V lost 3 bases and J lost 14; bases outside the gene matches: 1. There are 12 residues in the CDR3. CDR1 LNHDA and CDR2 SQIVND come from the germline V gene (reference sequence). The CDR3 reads CASSMGTGALHF. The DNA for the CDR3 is TGTGCCAGTAGTATGGGGACAGGGGCCCTCCACTTT.

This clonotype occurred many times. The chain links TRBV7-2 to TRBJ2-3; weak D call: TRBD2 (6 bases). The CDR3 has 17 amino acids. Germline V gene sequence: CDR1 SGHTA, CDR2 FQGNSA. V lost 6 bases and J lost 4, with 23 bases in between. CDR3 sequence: CASRQTYGSSGADTQYF. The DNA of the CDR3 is TGTGCCAGCAGACAGACATACGGGAGTTCAGGTGCAGATACGCAGTATTTT.

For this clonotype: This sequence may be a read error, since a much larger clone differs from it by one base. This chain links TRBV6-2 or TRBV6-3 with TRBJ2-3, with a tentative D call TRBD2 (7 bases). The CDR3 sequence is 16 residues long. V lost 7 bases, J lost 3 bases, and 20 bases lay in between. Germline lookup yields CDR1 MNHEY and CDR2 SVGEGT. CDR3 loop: CASNLPGGGATDTQYF. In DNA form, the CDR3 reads TGTGCCAGCAACTTACCTGGGGGGGGGGCGACAGATACGCAGTATTTT.

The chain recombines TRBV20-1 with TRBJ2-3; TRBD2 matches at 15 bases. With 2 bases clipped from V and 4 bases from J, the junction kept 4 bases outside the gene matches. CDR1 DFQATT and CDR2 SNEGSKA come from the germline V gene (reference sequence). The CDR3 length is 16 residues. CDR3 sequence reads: CSARPRTSGGADTQYF. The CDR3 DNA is TGCAGTGCTAGACCCCGGACTAGCGGGGGGGCAGATACGCAGTATTTT.

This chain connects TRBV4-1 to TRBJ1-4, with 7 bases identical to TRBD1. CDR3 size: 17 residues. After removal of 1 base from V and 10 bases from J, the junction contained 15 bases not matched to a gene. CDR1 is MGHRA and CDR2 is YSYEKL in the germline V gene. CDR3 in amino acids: CASSQGFMGTDDGKLFF. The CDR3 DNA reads TGCGCCAGCAGCCAAGGTTTTATGGGGACAGATGATGGAAAACTGTTTTTT.

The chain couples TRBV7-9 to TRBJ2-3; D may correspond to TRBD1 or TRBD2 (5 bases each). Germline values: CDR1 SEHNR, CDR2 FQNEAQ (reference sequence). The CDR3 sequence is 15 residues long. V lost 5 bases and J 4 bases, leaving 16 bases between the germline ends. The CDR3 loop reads CASSHGTISADTQYF. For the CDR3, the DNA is TGTGCCAGCAGCCACGGGACCATAAGCGCAGATACGCAGTATTTT.